These 19 T cell receptor beta chains came from one sample sequenced in a study of blood T cell repertoires in COVID-19. Measured with immunoSEQ multiplex PCR; TCRdb has only the in-frame clones, and not every one. The sample lists about 59,000 clones, about 83% occurring once. Sequenced sample: peripheral blood. Receptors were obtained from a woman older than 75 with acute or convalescent COVID-19.

V gene TRBV27 combines with J gene TRBJ1-5, with D perhaps matching TRBD1 (6 bases). Between the trimmed V and J ends, which lost 4 bases and 3 bases, there was a span of 16 bases. This CDR3 is built from 16 residues. The germline V gene encodes CDR1 MNHEY and CDR2 SMNVEV (reference sequence). As DNA, the CDR3 is TGTGCCAGCAGTTCCACCGCCAGGGGTAACAATCAGCCCCAGCATTTT. Its protein product is CASSSTARGNNQPQHF.

The chain is built from TRBV12-3 or TRBV12-4 and TRBJ1-1, with D hard to call. The CDR3 has 13 amino acids. With 3 bases removed from V and 11 bases from J, the gap between germline ends came to 16 bases. The CDR3 region has the DNA TGTGCCAGCAGTTTGGTGGTGATCCAGCGGGCTTTCTTT. Protein product: CASSLVVIQRAFF.

The gene calls are TRBV3-1 (or the pseudogene TRBV3-2) and TRBJ2-2; 10 nucleotides match TRBD2. Germline loops: CDR1 LGHDT, CDR2 YNNKEL (reference sequence). CDR3 size: 17 residues. V shed 0 bases, J shed 6 bases, and the junction held 7 bases outside the gene matches. Here the CDR3 reads CASSQESLAGVSGELFF. CDR3 sequence (DNA): TGTGCCAGCAGCCAAGAAAGTCTAGCGGGGGTTTCCGGGGAGCTGTTTTTT.

The chain links TRBV4-2 to TRBJ1-6; D may be TRBD1 (6 bases). The V and J ends lost 2 bases and 7 bases respectively, with 15 bases between them. Germline V gives CDR1 LGHNA, CDR2 YNFKEQ. The length of the CDR3 is 16 residues. The CDR3 sequence: CASSQSPGGLNSPLHF. CDR3 nucleotides: TGTGCCAGCAGCCAAAGCCCGGGGGGCCTAAATTCACCCCTCCACTTT.

This clone was seen a single time. J is TRBJ2-1 and V is TRBV7-3; 7 positions match TRBD2. Germline V gene data show CDR1 as SGHTA and CDR2 as FQGTGA. This CDR3 is 15 amino acids long. V was pared by 3 bases and J by 2 bases, with 4 bases of the junction left unmatched. CDR3 loop: CASSFLRGAYNEQFF. DNA of the CDR3: TGTGCCAGCAGCTTCCTCCGGGGGGCCTACAATGAGCAGTTCTTC.

This rearrangement joins TRBV2 to TRBJ2-3; 14 bases match TRBD2. The junction had 3 bases not matched to a gene; V was cut back by 7 bases and J by 6 bases. The germline V gene has CDR1 SNHLY and CDR2 FYNNEI. This CDR3 has 14 residues. Here the CDR3 DNA reads TGTGCCAGCATGGGACTAGCGGGAGTTGATACGCAGTATTTT. Encoded protein: CASMGLAGVDTQYF.

The chain couples TRBV6-5 to TRBJ1-1, with unresolved D. The germline V and J ends were trimmed by 0 bases and 4 bases, with 9 bases remaining between them. The V gene's germline CDR1 is MNHEY and CDR2 SVGAGI. This CDR3 spans 14 amino acids. This chain's CDR3 is CASSYSTPGTEAFF. The CDR3 region has the DNA TGTGCCAGCAGTTACTCGACTCCGGGCACTGAAGCTTTCTTT.

The chain employs TRBV29-1 and TRBJ1-1; the D gene is possibly TRBD1 (6 bases). The ends were cut back, 7 bases at V and 1 base at J, with 13 bases in the middle. This CDR3 has 13 residues. Germline V gives CDR1 SQVTM, CDR2 ANQGSEA. This chain's CDR3 is CSATSTGNTEAFF. The CDR3 nucleotides read TGCAGCGCTACTTCGACAGGGAACACTGAAGCTTTCTTT.

The chain joins TRBV6-5 to TRBJ1-1, with a tentative D call TRBD1 (5 bases). The V gene's germline CDR1 is MNHEY and CDR2 SVGAGI. This CDR3 contains 14 residues. Trimming took off 5 bases at V and 1 base at J, with 11 bases between the two ends. In DNA form, the CDR3 reads TGTGCCAGCAGTATCCGACAGCCGAACACTGAAGCTTTCTTT. Translating it yields CASSIRQPNTEAFF.

The chain combines TRBV4-3 with TRBJ1-4; 9 bases align to TRBD1. The CDR3 contains 17 residues. Trimming removed 1 base from V and 8 bases from J; junction bases left unmatched: 11. Per germline, CDR1 LGHNA and CDR2 YSLEER. CDR3 nucleotides: TGCGCCAGCAGCCAAGGCCCCCAGACAGGGGGAGACGAAAAACTGTTTTTT. It yields the protein CASSQGPQTGGDEKLFF.

The chain couples TRBV5-1 to TRBJ1-1; TRBD1 is a possible D gene (5 bases). V was cut by 5 bases and J by 4 bases, with 15 bases left in between. CDR3 length: 14 residues. The germline CDR1 and CDR2 sequences are SGHRS and YFSETQ. CDR3 residues: CASSLPGRGTEAFF. The CDR3 DNA reads TGCGCCAGCAGTTTACCGGGGAGGGGCACTGAAGCTTTCTTT.

CDR3 region: CASTPAPHGGARTGELFF. The CDR3 DNA sequence: TGTGCCAGCACTCCCGCCCCCCACGGGGGGGCCCGGACCGGGGAGCTGTTTTTT. The chain joins TRBV4-2 to TRBJ2-2; 8 bases align to TRBD2. Per germline, CDR1 LGHNA and CDR2 YNFKEQ. Trimming at V came to 7 bases and at J to 5 bases, leaving 18 bases not matched to a gene. The CDR3 sequence is 18 residues long.

The chain is built from TRBV12-5 and TRBJ2-5, with unresolved D. The CDR3 is 14 amino acids. Trimming removed 2 bases from V and 5 bases from J, with 12 bases in between. Germline loops: CDR1 LGHNT, CDR2 FRNRAP. This CDR3 is CASGLTNRWETQYF. The CDR3 region has the DNA TGTGCTAGTGGTTTGACCAATCGGTGGGAGACCCAGTACTTC.

The V call is TRBV9, the J call TRBJ2-3; 8 positions match TRBD2. Trimming took 4 bases from V and 0 from J; bases not matched to a gene: 16. This CDR3 is built from 19 residues. The germline CDR1 and CDR2 sequences are SGDLS and YYNGEE. This chain's CDR3 is CASSRTPFVSSGSTDTQYF. The CDR3 bases are TGTGCCAGCAGCCGTACGCCTTTCGTTTCTAGCGGGAGCACAGATACGCAGTATTTT.

This clone was seen more than once but under ten times. The chain combines TRBV7-9 with TRBJ2-7; TRBD1 aligns across 12 bases. The CDR3 loop spans 14 amino acids. Trimming at V came to 4 bases and at J to 3 bases, leaving 1 base not matched to a gene. Germline V gene lookup returns CDR1 SEHNR and CDR2 FQNEAQ (reference sequence). The CDR3 nucleotides read TGTGCCAGCAGCTGGGACAGGGGGCTCTACGAGCAGTACTTC. This encodes CASSWDRGLYEQYF.

The rearrangement links TRBV5-4 to TRBJ2-7; 10 bases agree with TRBD1. The CDR3 loop spans 14 amino acids. The junction had 3 bases not matched to a gene; V was cut back by 4 bases and J by 2 bases. CDR1 is SGHNT, CDR2 YYREEE, per germline (reference sequence). The CDR3 reads CASSQGQGTYEQYF. Written as DNA, the CDR3 is TGTGCCAGCAGCCAGGGACAGGGGACCTACGAGCAGTACTTC.

This clone was detected only once. The rearrangement uses TRBV4-2 and TRBJ1-1; a weak D match, TRBD1 (6 bases). V lost 0 bases to trimming and J lost 11 bases, with 22 bases between them. The CDR3 runs 16 residues. CDR1 and CDR2 (germline): LGHNA, YNFKEQ. CDR3 loop: CASSQESGQIKRQAFF. The CDR3 DNA reads TGTGCCAGCAGCCAAGAGTCCGGACAGATAAAACGACAGGCTTTCTTT.

The chain uses TRBV7-3 and TRBJ2-1; no clear D gene. The germline V and J ends were trimmed by 5 bases and 0 bases, with 11 bases remaining between them. The germline CDR1 and CDR2 sequences are SGHTA and FQGTGA. The length of the CDR3 is 15 residues. DNA of the CDR3: TGTGCCAGCAGCGAAAGCGCGAGCTCCTACAATGAGCAGTTCTTC. Protein: CASSESASSYNEQFF.

This clone was detected a few times. The chain has TRBV7-2 and TRBJ1-2, with 8 nucleotides matching TRBD1. CDR1 and CDR2 from the germline V gene are SGHTA and FQGNSA. This CDR3 comprises 15 residues. V was clipped by 2 bases and J by 4 bases; unmatched bases: 6. The CDR3 here is CASSLTPGGSYGYTF. Written as DNA, the CDR3 is TGTGCCAGCAGCTTAACTCCAGGGGGCTCCTATGGCTACACCTTC.